One sample yielded the 21 T cell receptor beta chains listed below, sequenced in a study of regulatory T cells in long-lasting Graves disease. Regarding time point: newly diagnosed GD, antithyroid drugs for less than 3 months. PBMC RNA served as the TCR library source. Arm-PCR with iRepertoire HTBI primers amplified the CDR3 regions for these TCR beta libraries. TCRdb passed the multiplex PCR reads through MiXCR, listing each CDR3 protein once. Of 350,000 to 550,000 distinct CDR3 sequences in the sample, 15% were seen once. The sample was also reused in another study, on T cells in Graves' hyperthyroidism and ophthalmopathy.

The sequenced sample was peripheral blood mononuclear cells (PBMCs), obtained at new diagnosis, from a patient treated with antithyroid drugs. These receptors came from a woman aged 30 to 39 with Graves disease.

This clonotype was counted at least ten times. The chain uses TRBV27 and TRBJ2-3, with D perhaps matching TRBD1 (6 bases). V was pared by 3 bases and J by 1 base, with 11 bases between. This CDR3 region has 15 residues. Germline CDR1 reads MNHEY; CDR2 reads SMNVEV (reference sequence). As DNA, the CDR3 is TGTGCCAGCAGTTTCGGACAGCCCGGCACAGATACGCAGTATTTT. Its translation is CASSFGQPGTDTQYF.

This clonotype was picked up many times. The CDR3 protein is CASSLHPPYNEQFF. The CDR3, as DNA: TGTGCCAGCAGCCTCCACCCCCCTTACAATGAGCAGTTCTTC. The chain joins TRBV3-1 to TRBJ2-1; D not certain. Trimming left V 4 bases short and J 4 bases short, with 11 bases between. Germline V gene data show CDR1 as LGHDT and CDR2 as YNNKEL (reference sequence). CDR3 length: 14 amino acids.

The J gene is TRBJ1-6, the V gene TRBV30; no firm D call. Germline assignment: CDR1 GTSNPN and CDR2 SVGIG (reference sequence). This CDR3 spans 14 amino acids. V shed 3 bases and J shed 5 bases, with 11 bases lying between them. CDR3 in amino acids: CAWSDTGDNSPLHF. The CDR3 DNA sequence: TGTGCCTGGAGCGACACTGGCGATAATTCACCCCTCCACTTT.

This clonotype was seen repeatedly, ten times or more. The V gene is TRBV25-1, the J gene TRBJ1-1, with D maybe TRBD1 (5 bases). V was trimmed by 6 bases and J by 4 bases, leaving 9 bases between them. The V gene's germline CDR1 is MGHDK and CDR2 SYGVNS. CDR3 length: 12 residues. CDR3: CASRRGATEAFF. In nucleotides, the CDR3 is TGTGCCAGCAGACGAGGGGCCACTGAAGCTTTCTTT. The full variable domain, with the rest looked up from reference TRBV25-1 and TRBJ1-1, is EADIYQTPRYLVIGTGKKITLECSQTMGHDKMYWYQQDPGMELHLIHYSYGVNSTEKGDLSSESTVSRIRTEHFPLTLESARPSHTSQYLCASRRGATEAFFGQGTRLTVV.

The chain employs TRBV7-9 and TRBJ2-5; D is unresolved. CDR3 length: 13 residues. V lost 5 bases, J lost 2 bases, and 9 bases lay in between. CDR1 SEHNR and CDR2 FQNEAQ come from the germline V gene (reference sequence). The CDR3 region has the DNA TGTGCCAGCAGCCCAAAAAGACAAGAGACCCAGTACTTC. Its protein is CASSPKRQETQYF.

The chain joins TRBV3-1 to TRBJ2-2; unclear D gene. This CDR3 contains 13 residues. CDR1 is LGHDT, CDR2 YNNKEL, per germline (reference sequence). Trimming took off 1 base at V and 7 bases at J, with 7 bases between the two ends. CDR3 residues: CASSQASRGELFF. The CDR3 bases are TGTGCCAGCAGCCAAGCATCCCGCGGGGAGCTGTTTTTT.

This clonotype appeared many times. The chain joins TRBV20-1 to TRBJ2-7, with D perhaps TRBD1 (6 bases). The V end lost 5 bases, the J end lost 1 base, and 9 bases lay between the germline ends. CDR1 is DFQATT, CDR2 SNEGSKA, per germline (reference sequence). The CDR3 sequence is 12 residues long. CDR3 in DNA: TGCAGTGCTCCAGGGGAGTCCTACGAGCAGTACTTC. Amino acid sequence: CSAPGESYEQYF.

This chain joins TRBV4-2 and TRBJ2-5, with 8 bases that match TRBD2. Germline V gene data show CDR1 as LGHNA and CDR2 as YNFKEQ. The CDR3 loop spans 15 amino acids. V shed 4 bases and J 2 bases; nucleotides not matched to a gene: 6. In DNA, the CDR3 is TGTGCCAGCAGCCCACTTAGCGGGGAGCAAGAGACCCAGTACTTC. As protein: CASSPLSGEQETQYF.

This clonotype was detected ten times or more. In DNA form, the CDR3 reads TGCAGTGCTAGCTTGGTCACAGATACGCAGTATTTT. Translation: CSASLVTDTQYF. The rearrangement uses TRBV20-1 and TRBJ2-3; unclear D gene. V shed 3 bases and J shed 2 bases, with 6 bases lying between them. The CDR3 is 12 residues long. Germline V gene data show CDR1 as DFQATT and CDR2 as SNEGSKA (reference sequence).

The chain carries TRBV4-2 and TRBJ2-7, with D possibly matching TRBD2 (5 bases). V lost 4 bases, J lost 3 bases, and 16 bases lay in between. The germline V gene has CDR1 LGHNA and CDR2 YNFKEQ. CDR3 length: 15 amino acids. The DNA of the CDR3 is TGTGCCAGCAGCCCCCTACCGGGGAAGCTCTACGAGCAGTACTTC. Its protein product is CASSPLPGKLYEQYF.

This clonotype occurred many times. The rearrangement uses TRBV7-2 and TRBJ2-7; the D gene is possibly TRBD1 (5 bases). V lost 1 base, J lost 11 bases, and 15 bases lay in between. The germline gives CDR1 SGHTA, CDR2 FQGNSA. The CDR3 runs to 13 residues. The CDR3 is CASSLDFRDRKYF. Written as DNA, the CDR3 is TGTGCCAGCAGCTTAGATTTTCGAGACAGAAAGTACTTC.

There are many counts of this clonotype. The chain is built from TRBV20-1 and TRBJ2-4; D gene unclear. Germline CDR1 is DFQATT and CDR2 is SNEGSKA (reference sequence). The V end was cut by 6 bases, the J end by 0 bases, with 9 bases between. CDR3 length equals 13 residues. CDR3 DNA: TGCAGTGCCCCAGAAGGAGCCAAAAACATTCAGTACTTC. It yields the protein CSAPEGAKNIQYF.

This clonotype was detected ten times or more. CDR3 sequence reads: CASTDTGLYNEQFF. The CDR3 DNA is TGTGCCAGCACCGACACCGGTCTCTACAATGAGCAGTTCTTC. This chain links TRBV7-8 with TRBJ2-1; D is ambiguous. Trimming removed 7 bases at V and 3 bases at J, with 13 bases between. The germline V gene encodes CDR1 SGHVS and CDR2 FQNEAQ. The CDR3 is 14 residues long.

This clonotype was counted at least ten times. In DNA, the CDR3 is TGTGCCTGGACCCGATACGGGGATACGCAGTATTTT. Translated: CAWTRYGDTQYF. The chain links TRBV30 to TRBJ2-3; D unresolved. The CDR3 extends over 12 amino acids. Germline lookup yields CDR1 GTSNPN and CDR2 SVGIG (reference sequence). The V gene lost 4 bases and the J gene lost 6 bases, with 11 bases spanning the gap.

The sample holds a few counts of this clonotype. The chain links TRBV20-1 to TRBJ1-2, with D unclear. The CDR3 totals 10 residues. In germline, CDR1 is DFQATT, CDR2 SNEGSKA (reference sequence). V gave up 6 bases and J gave up 6 bases, with 8 bases separating them. The CDR3 region has the DNA TGCAGTGCAAGGAGCAATGGCTACACCTTC. Protein sequence: CSARSNGYTF.

Only a few counts were recorded for this clonotype. The chain joins TRBV2 to TRBJ2-3; D gene uncertain. The CDR3 runs 14 residues. Germline loops: CDR1 SNHLY, CDR2 FYNNEI. Trimming removed 8 bases from V and 4 bases from J, with 16 bases in between. CDR3 region: CASQGRVSADTQYF. The CDR3 coding sequence is TGTGCCAGCCAAGGAAGAGTGAGCGCAGATACGCAGTATTTT.

The sample holds many counts of this clonotype. This chain links TRBV5-1 with TRBJ2-1; TRBD2 is a possible D gene (6 bases). This CDR3 region has 16 residues. Looked up from germline, CDR1 is SGHRS and CDR2 is YFSETQ. V was clipped by 4 bases and J by 0 bases, with 14 bases between them. CDR3 nucleotide sequence: TGCGCCAGCAGCCCCGGACTAACCCCCTCCTACAATGAGCAGTTCTTC. Encoded protein: CASSPGLTPSYNEQFF.

The rearrangement uses TRBV9 and TRBJ1-6, with D perhaps TRBD1 (6 bases). The CDR3 is 15 residues long. V was trimmed by 4 bases and J by 9 bases, leaving 17 bases between them. CDR1 is SGDLS, CDR2 YYNGEE, per germline. The CDR3 DNA follows: TGTGCCAGCAGCTCCCCCAGGGGTGGAGGTTCACCCCTCCACTTT. Residues: CASSSPRGGGSPLHF. Filled out from reference TRBV9 and TRBJ1-6, the complete variable domain reads DSGVTQTPKHLITATGQRVTLRCSPRSGDLSVYWYQQSLDQGLQFLIQYYNGEERAKGNILERFSAQQFPDLHSELNLSSLELGDSALYFCASSSPRGGGSPLHFGNGTRLTVT.

This clonotype was seen at least ten times. The rearrangement links TRBV24-1 to TRBJ2-3; no clear D. This CDR3 spans 17 amino acids. V was trimmed by 1 base and J by 2 bases, leaving 15 bases between them. CDR1 and CDR2 from the germline V gene are KGHDR and SFDVKD. CDR3 DNA sequence: TGTGCCACCAGTGATTTCAGTAGCCAAATCTCCACAGATACGCAGTATTTT. Translated, it gives CATSDFSSQISTDTQYF.

This clonotype was detected ten times or more. V gene TRBV6-2 or TRBV6-3 combines with J gene TRBJ2-3; 8 nucleotides line up with TRBD2. Germline lookup yields CDR1 MNHEY and CDR2 SVGEGT. There are 15 residues in the CDR3. V lost 5 bases to trimming and J lost 3 bases; unmatched junction nucleotides: 7. CDR3 nucleotide sequence: TGTGCCAGCAGTAGTCGACTAGCGAAAACAGATACGCAGTATTTT. Translated, it gives CASSSRLAKTDTQYF.

Turning to this clonotype: A much bigger clone sits one base away, suggesting this may be a read error. The chain uses TRBV5-1 and TRBJ2-3; D is unresolved. CDR1 is SGHRS and CDR2 is YFSETQ in the germline V gene. This CDR3 has 17 amino acids. CDR3 sequence: CAGSLSAAKPSTDTQYF. CDR3 bases: TGCGCCGGCAGCTTGTCCGCGGCAAAACCTAGCACAGATACGCAGTATTTT.